This TCR beta chain was recovered during a study of early T cells in non-severe SARS-CoV-2 infection. Findings and caveats of the study: Anti-spike CD8 responses were favored in VDJdb matching, and private and CD4 specificities were missed.

About this clonotype itself: No antigen is known for it.

Individual cDNA molecules were tagged with unique molecular identifiers. TCRdb re-derived calls from the 5' RACE reads in MiXCR, one entry per CDR3 protein. Of some 70,000 distinct CDR3 sequences in the sample, around 9% were seen once. Sequenced: whole blood. This receptor was obtained from an adult who was a healthcare worker with PCR-confirmed SARS-CoV-2 infection or an uninfected control (not recorded which).

Here the CDR3 reads CASAGVGYEQYF. CDR3 DNA: TGTGCCAGCGCGGGAGTGGGTTACGAGCAGTACTTC. This chain connects TRBV2 to TRBJ2-7; 7 positions agree with TRBD2. The CDR3 runs 12 residues. The V gene end was trimmed by 8 bases and the J gene end by 4 bases; junction bases not matched to a gene: 5. CDR1 and CDR2 (germline): SNHLY, FYNNEI.